This TCR beta chain came from a study of blood T cell repertoires in COVID-19. As for the study in general: The samples span acute and convalescent COVID-19 from the United States, Italy and Spain. Sources were T cells, B-cell-depleted T cells, or PBMCs; the material itself was cDNA or gDNA.

The protocol was immunoSEQ multiplex PCR, while the TCRdb copy is restricted to in-frame clones and leaves out a portion. In the table there are 250,000 to 300,000 clones, 80% to 90% of which are singletons. The V gene end was trimmed by 1 base and the J gene end by 0 bases; junction bases not matched to a gene: 5. Germline loops: CDR1 SGHRS, CDR2 YFSETQ. The CDR3 has 17 amino acids. The sample holds one count of this clone. The clonotype originates from a woman aged 70-85 years with acute or convalescent COVID-19. V is TRBV5-1 and J is TRBJ1-4; 8 bases map to TRBD1. The source material was peripheral blood. The CDR3 DNA sequence: TGCGCCAGCAGCTTGCAGGGGGCCCTTACAACTAATGAAAAACTGTTTTTT. Encoded protein: CASSLQGALTTNEKLFF.